This is a list of T cell receptor beta chains from one sample in a study of shared clonotypes between healthy human individuals. Clones were read by immunoSEQ multiplex PCR, and TCRdb kept only the in-frame ones, dropping some. The sample contains over 2 million clones, about 95% of which appear only once. The sample comprised naive CD4+ T cells sorted from blood. The source is a young man in good health. Each CDR3 is given with its conserved first and last residue. The D gene is left open where the match is weak. Clone sizes are given selectively: once, few, many, or a class where the clone is expanded.

cdr3_nt cdr3_aa clone_size j_call d_call v_call
TGTGCCAGCAGTTTGGGACAGGGGAACACTGAAGCTTTCTTT CASSLGQGNTEAFF NA TRBJ1-1 TRBD1 TRBV27
TGCGCCAGCAGCTTGGCCGGGATGTATGAAAAACTGTTTTTT CASSLAGMYEKLFF once TRBJ1-4 NA TRBV5-1
TGTGCCTGGGGCTTTGGAGGCACCTCTGGAAACACCATATATTTT CAWGFGGTSGNTIYF NA TRBJ1-3 NA TRBV30
TGTGCCAGCAGCCCTAGGGGCGGGGGATTGGGCAATCAGCCCCAGCATTTT CASSPRGGGLGNQPQHF NA TRBJ1-5 NA TRBV7-2
TGTGCCAGCAGCCAGGGTCGGGGACCCTACGAGCAGTACTTC CASSQGRGPYEQYF NA TRBJ2-7 NA TRBV6-1
TGCGCCAGCAGCAGAAGCGGGAAGGAGACCGGGGAGCTGTTTTTT CASSRSGKETGELFF once TRBJ2-2 TRBD2 TRBV5-1
TGTGCCAGCAGTTCAGGTCTACTTGGAGGAAACACCATATATTTT CASSSGLLGGNTIYF NA TRBJ1-3 NA TRBV28
TGCGCCAGCAGCCGCTTCGTCCAGGCAGGAATTAGGGAGGAGACCCAGTACTTC CASSRFVQAGIREETQYF once TRBJ2-5 NA TRBV4-1
TGTGCCAGCAGCTTGGGACAGGGGGAATATACGCAGTATTTT CASSLGQGEYTQYF NA TRBJ2-3 TRBD1 TRBV6-1
TGTGCCAGCAGCTTAGCGGGACAGGGGGTAAATGAAAAACTGTTTTTT CASSLAGQGVNEKLFF NA TRBJ1-4 TRBD1 TRBV7-6
TGTGCCAGCACCTCGGGGAAGTATGCAGATACGCAGTATTTT CASTSGKYADTQYF NA TRBJ2-3 NA TRBV27
TGCGCCAGCAGCCGCACGGGGGGACAGGGGCCAGAGACCCAGTACTTC CASSRTGGQGPETQYF NA TRBJ2-5 TRBD1 TRBV4-1
TGTGCCAGCAGCGTAGCGGCTAGCGGGATACTTTACTACGAGCAGTACTTC CASSVAASGILYYEQYF NA TRBJ2-7 TRBD2 TRBV9
TGTGCCAGCAGCTACGCGTCCTACGAGCAGTACTTC CASSYASYEQYF NA TRBJ2-7 NA TRBV21-1
TGCGCCAGCAGCCATATACAGGGAAACACCATATATTTT CASSHIQGNTIYF NA TRBJ1-3 NA TRBV5-1
TGTGCCTGGAGGAGCGCCGGGGGAACCGGGGAGCTGTTTTTT CAWRSAGGTGELFF NA TRBJ2-2 NA TRBV30
TGTGCCAGCAGCAAAGCGCTGTGGACCCAGGGTCCCTATGGCTACACCTTC CASSKALWTQGPYGYTF NA TRBJ1-2 NA TRBV21-1
TGCAGCGTTGAAGAGACAGGGATCCACGAGCAGTACTTC CSVEETGIHEQYF once TRBJ2-7 TRBD1 TRBV29-1
TGCGCCAGCAGCCAAGAGGGGGACAGGGCCTACGAGCAGTACTTC CASSQEGDRAYEQYF NA TRBJ2-7 TRBD1 TRBV4-3
TGTGCCAGCAGCGTAGCTACACGACTCCCGGAGAACTTC CASSVATRLPENF once TRBJ2-5 NA TRBV9
TGTGCCATCAGTGAAAATCTAAATGGTTTGTCGGATACCTACAATGAGCAGTTCTTC CAISENLNGLSDTYNEQFF NA TRBJ2-1 NA TRBV10-3
TGTGCCAGCAGCTTAGCCCTAGGCCTCTATGAGCAGTTCTTC CASSLALGLYEQFF NA TRBJ2-1 NA TRBV7-2
TGCAGCGTTGCCGACCTACGGCAGAACACCGGGGAGCTGTTTTTT CSVADLRQNTGELFF NA TRBJ2-2 NA TRBV29-1
TGTGCCAGCAGAATGCCAGACAACTTAAACACCATATATTTT CASRMPDNLNTIYF NA TRBJ1-3 NA TRBV6-1
TGTGCCATCAGTGAGTCGAGCTGGGAAAAACTGTTTTTT CAISESSWEKLFF NA TRBJ1-4 NA TRBV10-3
TGTGCCAGCAGTTTTTGGCCTACCGGGTCTTCCTACGAGCAGTACTTC CASSFWPTGSSYEQYF once TRBJ2-7 NA TRBV2
TGTGCCTGGAGGCTTAGGGGGGATGGCTACACCTTC CAWRLRGDGYTF NA TRBJ1-2 NA TRBV30
TGCGCCAGCAGCGCTTGGGGGGGCGAGGATGGCTACACCTTC CASSAWGGEDGYTF NA TRBJ1-2 NA TRBV5-1
TGTGCCAGCAGCAGTACCGGGACAGGGGAAACTGAAGCTTTCTTT CASSSTGTGETEAFF NA TRBJ1-1 TRBD1 TRBV5-4
TGTGCCAGTAGTATTGCAACAGCCTATGGCTACACCTTC CASSIATAYGYTF NA TRBJ1-2 NA TRBV19
TGTGCCAGCAGTTACCCTCCAGGGGTAAGCTACAATGAGCAGTTCTTC CASSYPPGVSYNEQFF once TRBJ2-1 NA TRBV6-6
TGCGCCAGCAGCTTGGTGCGGACAGGGGGGCCGGTCTTT CASSLVRTGGPVF NA TRBJ1-1 TRBD1 TRBV5-1
TGTGCCAGCTCATCCCTCGGGACAGGCGACAATGAGCAGTTCTTC CASSSLGTGDNEQFF NA TRBJ2-1 TRBD1 TRBV18
TGTGCCAGCAGCTTATGGGACAGGGCCTACGAGCAGTACTTC CASSLWDRAYEQYF NA TRBJ2-7 TRBD1 TRBV7-2
TGTGCCAGCAGTTTAGGAAGCTCTGGAAACACCATATATTTT CASSLGSSGNTIYF NA TRBJ1-3 NA TRBV28
TGTGCCAGCAGTGAAGTGGAGCCCAGGGAGCTGTTTTTT CASSEVEPRELFF NA TRBJ2-2 NA TRBV6-1
TGTGCCAGCAGCCAGGACGGGATAGGGATCCCCGGGGAGCTGTTTTTT CASSQDGIGIPGELFF once TRBJ2-2 NA TRBV7-8
TGTGCCAGTATGGGGGGTACAGATACGCAGTATTTT CASMGGTDTQYF once TRBJ2-3 NA TRBV6-1
TGTGCCAGCAGCTCGATCAATGAGCAGTTCTTC CASSSINEQFF once TRBJ2-1 NA TRBV7-6
TGTGCCAGCAGTTTTCGGCGCGGTTTTCAGTTTTACTACGAGCAGTACTTC CASSFRRGFQFYYEQYF NA TRBJ2-7 NA TRBV28